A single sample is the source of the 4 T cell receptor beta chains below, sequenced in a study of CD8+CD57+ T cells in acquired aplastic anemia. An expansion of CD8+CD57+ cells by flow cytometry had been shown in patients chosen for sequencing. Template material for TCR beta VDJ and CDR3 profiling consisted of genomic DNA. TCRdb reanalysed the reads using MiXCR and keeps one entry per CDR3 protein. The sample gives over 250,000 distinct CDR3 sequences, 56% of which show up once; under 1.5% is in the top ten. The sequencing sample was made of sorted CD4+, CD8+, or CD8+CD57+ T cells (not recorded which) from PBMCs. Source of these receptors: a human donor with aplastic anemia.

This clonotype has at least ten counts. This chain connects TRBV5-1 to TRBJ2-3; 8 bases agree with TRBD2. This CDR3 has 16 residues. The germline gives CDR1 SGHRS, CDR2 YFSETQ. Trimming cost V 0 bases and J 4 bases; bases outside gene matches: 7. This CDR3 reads CASSLEAGVGADTQYF. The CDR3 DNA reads TGCGCCAGCAGCTTGGAAGCGGGAGTAGGCGCAGATACGCAGTATTTT.

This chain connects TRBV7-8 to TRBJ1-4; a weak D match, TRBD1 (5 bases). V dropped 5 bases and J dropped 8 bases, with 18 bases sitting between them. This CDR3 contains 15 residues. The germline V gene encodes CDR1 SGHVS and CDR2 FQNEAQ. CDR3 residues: CASSPVALKGEKLFF. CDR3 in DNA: TGTGCCAGCAGCCCGGTCGCCCTAAAGGGGGAAAAACTGTTTTTT.

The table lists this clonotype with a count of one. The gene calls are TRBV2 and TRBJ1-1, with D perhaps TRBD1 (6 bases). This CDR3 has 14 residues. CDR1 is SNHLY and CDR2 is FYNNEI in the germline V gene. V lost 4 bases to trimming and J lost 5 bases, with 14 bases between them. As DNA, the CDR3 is TGTGCCAGCAGTGCTCACGGGGGCGAGACTGAAGCTTTCTTT. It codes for CASSAHGGETEAFF.

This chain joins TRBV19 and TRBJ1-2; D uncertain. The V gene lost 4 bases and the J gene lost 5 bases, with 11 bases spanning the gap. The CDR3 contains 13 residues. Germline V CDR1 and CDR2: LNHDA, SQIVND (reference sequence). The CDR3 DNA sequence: TGTGCCAGTAGTAGTTGGCAGGAGTATGGCTACACCTTC. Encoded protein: CASSSWQEYGYTF.